The 10 T cell receptor beta chains below all came from one sample that was sequenced in a study of CD8 T cells in ankylosing spondylitis. In TCRdb, the 5' RACE reads were re-called with MiXCR into one record per CDR3 protein. The data hold about 450,000 distinct CDR3 sequences, with more than 25% observed a single time. Antigens of these TCRs are unknown. Notes on the study in general: Eight highly homologous variants made up a TCR beta motif, and this motif appeared characteristic of ankylosing spondylitis blood.

Sequences were obtained from blood, either unsorted or a sorted T cell fraction (not recorded which). The receptors stem from a male donor with ankylosing spondylitis.

J is TRBJ2-5 and V is TRBV20-1, with a possible D match to TRBD1 (5 bases). The V end lost 5 bases, the J end lost 2 bases, and 9 bases lay between the germline ends. CDR1 is DFQATT and CDR2 is SNEGSKA in the germline V gene (reference sequence). CDR3 size: 12 residues. The CDR3 reads CSAPQAQETQYF. Written as DNA, the CDR3 is TGCAGTGCTCCACAGGCTCAAGAGACCCAGTACTTC.

This clonotype was counted a few times. The rearrangement links TRBV7-2 to TRBJ2-7, with 11 bases aligning to TRBD2. Trimming cost V 4 bases and J 4 bases; bases outside gene matches: 6. CDR1 and CDR2 from the germline V gene are SGHTA and FQGNSA. CDR3 length: 15 amino acids. CDR3 loop: CASSYRLAGNYEQYV. The CDR3 coding sequence is TGTGCCAGCAGCTACCGACTAGCGGGAAATTACGAGCAGTACGTC.

The chain has TRBV24-1 and TRBJ2-6; TRBD1 aligns across 7 bases. Unmatched junction bases numbered 10, after V lost 2 bases and J lost 1 base. The CDR3 contains 19 residues. Looked up from germline, CDR1 is KGHDR and CDR2 is SFDVKD. The chain's CDR3 is CATSDSRQGKRSGANVLTF. For the CDR3, the DNA is TGTGCCACCAGTGATTCAAGACAGGGAAAAAGGTCTGGGGCCAACGTCCTGACTTTC.

The CDR3 coding sequence is TGTGCCAGCAGTGAAGCGGGAGGGAGCACCGGGGAGCTGTTTTTT. Translating gives CASSEAGGSTGELFF. The chain combines TRBV12-3 or TRBV12-4 with TRBJ2-2; TRBD2 agrees at 10 bases. The CDR3 has 15 amino acids. V lost 5 bases and J lost 4; bases outside the gene matches: 4.

The rearrangement links TRBV5-8 to TRBJ1-5; D gene unclear. V gave up 0 bases and J gave up 7 bases, with 8 bases separating them. CDR3 length: 13 residues. Per the germline V gene, CDR1 is SGHTS and CDR2 is YDEGEE. The CDR3: CASSLDRRQPQHF. The CDR3, as DNA: TGTGCCAGCAGCTTGGACAGACGGCAGCCCCAGCATTTT.

V gene TRBV29-1 combines with J gene TRBJ1-3, with 8 bases that match TRBD1. The trim removed 7 bases at V and 4 bases at J, leaving 9 bases unmatched. The CDR3 extends over 14 amino acids. Germline V lookup: CDR1 SQVTM, CDR2 ANQGSEA. The CDR3 spells CSAEDRAGGNTIYF. The CDR3 DNA follows: TGCAGCGCTGAGGACAGGGCGGGAGGAAACACCATATATTTT.

Only a few counts were recorded for this clonotype. The chain is built from TRBV5-1 and TRBJ2-1, with 9 nucleotides matching TRBD2. Germline V gene sequence: CDR1 SGHRS, CDR2 YFSETQ. V shed 0 bases and J 0 bases; nucleotides not matched to a gene: 7. This CDR3 is 18 amino acids long. CDR3 DNA sequence: TGCGCCAGCAGCTTGGAGCTTAGCGGGAGTTTCTCCTACAATGAGCAGTTCTTC. This gives the protein CASSLELSGSFSYNEQFF.

The rearrangement uses TRBV12-3 or TRBV12-4 and TRBJ1-2, with D hard to call. This CDR3 spans 13 amino acids. With 6 bases removed from V and 3 bases from J, the gap between germline ends came to 11 bases. The CDR3: CASSNRAYYGYTF. The CDR3 DNA reads TGTGCCAGCAGCAACCGGGCCTACTATGGCTACACCTTC.

There are a few counts of this clonotype. The J gene is TRBJ1-1, the V gene TRBV5-1, with a weak D call TRBD1 (6 bases). This CDR3 has 14 residues. With 6 bases removed from V and 6 bases from J, the gap between germline ends came to 18 bases. Germline CDR1 and CDR2: SGHRS and YFSETQ. This CDR3 is CASTIQGPGAEAFF. DNA for the CDR3: TGCGCCAGCACCATACAGGGACCCGGGGCTGAAGCTTTCTTT. Combining the CDR3 with reference TRBV5-1 and TRBJ1-1 gives the whole variable domain KAGVTQTPRYLIKTRGQQVTLSCSPISGHRSVSWYQQTPGQGLQFLFEYFSETQRNKGNFPGRFSGRQFSNSRSEMNVSTLELGDSALYLCASTIQGPGAEAFFGQGTRLTVV.

V and J are TRBV6-1 and TRBJ2-5; unclear D gene. CDR1 and CDR2 (germline): MNHNS, SASEGT. Trimming took off 8 bases at V and 0 bases at J, with 10 bases between the two ends. CDR3 length: 13 residues. CDR3 residues: CASGRSYQETQYF. The CDR3 DNA reads TGTGCCAGCGGAAGGTCGTACCAAGAGACCCAGTACTTC.